This entry describes one T cell receptor beta chain. Its antigen is not yet known. The sample holds no much larger clone one base away, and base qualities are not on file. This sample was taken from a study of blood T cell repertoires in COVID-19 (TCRdb year 2020). Regarding the research as a whole: The collaborator samples originated in the United States, Italy and Spain and spanned the acute and convalescent phases of COVID-19. The prospective study material was composed of cDNA or gDNA derived from T cells, B-cell-depleted T cells, or PBMCs. Deeply sampled blood TCRbeta repertoires from subjects exposed to, actively infected with, or recovered from COVID-19 were included in the dataset. The repertoires were made available in a free public database intended to serve as a resource for research on the immune response to SARS-CoV-2. Samples were obtained from the ongoing ImmuneRACE study (first 160 participants) and from over a thousand subjects provided by 6 global collaborators. Sample metadata almost always included a de-identified subject ID, COVID-19 status, age in years and sex. Where available, HLA class I and class II types were taken from metadata supplied by the sample provider and were not determined by assay-based typing.

Overall study results and their limits: The amount of clinical and demographic metadata varied by source and participant and was provided uncurated.

The immunoSEQ Assay, a bias-controlled multiplex PCR, was used to amplify TCRbeta CDR3 regions from genomic DNA. Per the original workflow: Nucleated cell counts per sample were estimated from amplification of reference gene primers within the assay. To quantify the absolute abundance of each unique TCRbeta CDR3 rearrangement, sequence reads were collapsed and filtered. Productive Simpson clonality was computed per sample as the square root of Simpson's diversity index over productive rearrangements. TCRdb mirrors the immuneACCESS table, restricted to in-frame sequences. Some clones are absent from its copies; in checked studies, under half trace to an unresolved V gene, and the reason for the others is unknown. For V, J and clone size, that table is used; D and trimming come from the DNA. The sample contains about 240,000 clones, roughly four fifths of them found a single time. Around 3.5% of the sample is taken by the ten largest.

Collaborating institutions collected whole blood in K2EDTA tubes following their own protocols. For TCRbeta analysis, collaborator samples were shipped as frozen whole blood, as isolated PBMCs, or as DNA extracted from either sample type. Material: peripheral blood. This sequence originates from a woman between 18 and 30 years old with acute or convalescent COVID-19.

The CDR3 is CASSPPGLLGANVLTF. At the DNA level, the sequence is TGTGCCAGCAGCCCTCCGGGACTACTTGGGGCCAACGTCCTGACTTTC. Recombination connected TRBV7-2 to TRBJ2-6; 7 central nucleotides agree with TRBD2. The germline V gene yields SGHTA for CDR1 and FQGNSA for CDR2. The V end gives up 5 bases and the J end 3 bases, leaving 7 bases in the junction not matched to a gene. The CDR3 starts with the cysteine, ends with the phenylalanine, and has 16 residues. The CDR3 DNA has 48 bases and is translated from base 1.